This T cell receptor (beta chain) was observed in a study of prognosis after radiotherapy for stage I lung cancer (dated by TCRdb to 2020 to 2022). Notes on the research overall: About 19 stage I NSCLC patients were enrolled in Nanjing, China, between 2018 and January 2019. The study profiled peripheral blood TCR beta repertoires from stage I NSCLC patients before and after stereotactic body radiotherapy and related them to distant failure. Every patient was deemed medically inoperable, about a dozen because of comorbidities and 7 because they refused surgery. After SBRT, distant metastases developed in about 20% of the 19 patients at a median of about seven months, while the remaining 15 patients had no significant progression. Using image-guided IMRT or VMAT, SBRT was delivered in 3 to 5 fractions at a biologically effective dose of at least 100 Gy. SBRT was not combined with any concurrent therapy in any patient. The cohort included about a dozen men and roughly six women, with a median age of approximately 74 years and a range of about 50 to 85 years. The study took one blood sample before SBRT and one after SBRT from each of approximately 20 patients and sequenced all 40 or so samples. Tumor histology was squamous cell carcinoma in over 5 patients and adenocarcinoma in around 12. The study included roughly 14 patients with newly diagnosed primary stage I lung tumors and several with oligometastatic NSCLC after surgical resection of the primary tumor.

Concerning this clonotype itself: The specificity of this receptor is unknown. No quality values exist for individual bases; no much larger clone is one base distant.

The junction shows trimming of 2 bases on V and 13 bases on J, and the gene matches do not reach 7 bases of it. According to the germline V gene (reference sequence), CDR1 reads LGHDT and CDR2 reads YNNKEL. The CDR3, from cysteine to phenylalanine, totals 13 residues. Only the CDR3 region is kept as DNA, spanning 39 bases read in frame from base 1. Beyond this particular receptor, the publication reports: Post-SBRT Shannon entropy and its change from baseline were lower in patients who developed distant metastases; baseline Shannon entropy was not associated with metastases. Differences in TRBV and TRBJ usage frequencies by metastasis status were reportedly observed in two V genes at baseline and in 10 or so V and two J genes after SBRT. No adjustment for multiple comparisons was applied to any of the reported P values. The small cohort and short follow-up limited the study, so independent validation of the findings is needed. No determination of tumor specificity was made for expanded TCR clones. A decrease in unique TCR clone counts was observed after SBRT (median approximately 10,000 before versus several thousand after; Wilcoxon paired P=0.011).

Two rounds of multiplex PCR were performed to amplify the TCR beta CDR3 region from genomic DNA. In the first round of PCR, primers specific to each TRBV and TRBJ gene were used, and the primer sequences are filed in Chinese patent CN105087789A. The second PCR round used universal primers. The Roche High Pure PCR Template Preparation Kit was used to extract genomic DNA from frozen PBMCs. Libraries were sequenced paired-end with 151 bp reads on an Illumina HiSeq 3000. As for the original processing: CutAdapt was used to discard raw reads that did not contain the multiplex PCR primer sequences. Using PEAR, the high-quality paired reads were merged into contigs. MiXCR assigned TRB V, D and J gene segments to each contig by aligning to reference sequences. To remove sequencing errors, CDR3 sequences were clustered according to base quality and sequence similarity. Shannon entropy normalized by the natural log of productive TCR sequence number was used as the measure of diversity. Clonality was defined as one minus Shannon entropy divided by the natural log of the number of unique clonotypes. Progression-free survival cut-offs for repertoire metrics were chosen using the Youden index of ROC curves, with analyses run in R 3.5.3. TCRdb reprocessing: public reads trimmed at Q25 with fastp, clones called with MiXCR, in-frame beta chains kept. Rows matching on CDR3 protein sequence are summarized as one entry with the most common DNA and genes. What appears here as the V and J calls and clone size reflects TCRdb's work, not the paper's. The sample has more than 30,000 distinct CDR3 sequences on record, roughly two fifths of them singletons. The ten largest clones add up to 15% of the sample.

All patients had node-negative disease on CT and PET/CT, and none had a history of other malignancies or had previously received chemotherapy or radiotherapy. At each of the two time points, 5 to 6 milliliters of peripheral venous blood were collected into EDTA tubes. PBMCs were isolated by Ficoll-Paque Plus density-gradient centrifugation. Immediately after collection, samples were stored at -80 degrees C until analysis. The sequencing here drew on PBMCs, taken before or after stereotactic body radiation therapy (not recorded which). The receptor was derived from a donor over 45 with non-small cell lung cancer. The rearranged chain carries TRBV3-1 and TRBJ2-1; TRBD1 fits 8 bases in the junction. The DNA sequence is given as TGTGCCAGCAGCCAAAACAGGGGGTGGGATCAGTTCTTC. Its amino acids are CASSQNRGWDQFF.